One sample yielded the 17 T cell receptor beta chains listed below, sequenced in a study of blood T cell repertoires in COVID-19. TCRdb's table, derived via immunoSEQ multiplex PCR, lists solely in-frame clones and lacks some. The repertoire holds over 150,000 clones, with around 83% as singletons. The sequenced material came from peripheral blood. The receptors here all came from an older woman with COVID-19, enrolled during active disease.

The CDR3 reads CASSLGGRVYEQYF. As DNA, the CDR3 is TGTGCCAGCAGTTTAGGCGGGAGGGTCTACGAGCAGTACTTC. This chain links TRBV28 with TRBJ2-7, with 9 bases lining up with TRBD2. Germline V gives CDR1 MDHEN, CDR2 SYDVKM. Trimming cost V 2 bases and J 3 bases; bases outside gene matches: 2. The CDR3 extends over 14 amino acids.

The rearrangement links TRBV6-2 or TRBV6-3 to TRBJ1-5, with 8 bases matching TRBD1. There are 18 residues in the CDR3. Unmatched junction bases numbered 12, after V lost 5 bases and J lost 0 bases. Germline-derived CDR1 and CDR2 are MNHEY and SVGEGT. The CDR3 DNA sequence: TGTGCCAGCAGTCCATCGACAGGGGCAAGAGATAGCAATCAGCCCCAGCATTTT. Translated, it gives CASSPSTGARDSNQPQHF.

Here the CDR3 DNA reads TGTGCCAGTAGTACCGGGACAGGGAGGGGAGATACGCAGTATTTT. Encoded protein: CASSTGTGRGDTQYF. The chain joins TRBV19 to TRBJ2-3; 9 bases fit TRBD1. Germline CDR1 reads LNHDA; CDR2 reads SQIVND (reference sequence). CDR3 length: 15 amino acids. V dropped 4 bases and J dropped 5; count of bases not matched to a gene: 7.

This chain links TRBV11-2 with TRBJ1-2, with a tentative D call TRBD1 (6 bases). This CDR3 is built from 14 residues. V was shortened by 3 bases and J by 3 bases, with 11 bases between the two germline ends. Germline lookup yields CDR1 SGHAT and CDR2 FQNNGV. The CDR3 nucleotides read TGTGCCAGCAGCTTTAGGGCAGGGGACTATGGCTACACCTTC. Translating gives CASSFRAGDYGYTF. Together with reference TRBV11-2 and TRBJ1-2, the CDR3 gives the full variable domain: EAGVAQSPRYKIIEKRQSVAFWCNPISGHATLYWYQQILGQGPKLLIQFQNNGVVDDSQLPKDRFSAERLKGVDSTLKIQPAKLEDSAVYLCASSFRAGDYGYTFGSGTRLTVV.

The chain carries TRBV6-5 and TRBJ2-6; D remains ambiguous. Trimming took 2 bases from V and 0 from J, leaving 5 bases between them. The germline CDR1 and CDR2 sequences are MNHEY and SVGAGI. This CDR3 spans 15 amino acids. In DNA form, the CDR3 reads TGTGCCAGCAGTTACGACTTCTCTGGGGCCAACGTCCTGACTTTC. Residues: CASSYDFSGANVLTF.

V and J are TRBV19 and TRBJ1-3; TRBD1 agrees at 7 bases. The CDR3 length is 14 residues. Per germline, CDR1 LNHDA and CDR2 SQIVND (reference sequence). With V trimmed by 7 bases and J by 2 bases, 5 bases remained unmatched. The CDR3 DNA reads TGTGCCAGTATGACAGGACAGGCTGGAAACACCATATATTTT. This encodes CASMTGQAGNTIYF.

This sequence joins TRBV5-1 and TRBJ2-7; 10 bases are a match to TRBD2. The germline V gene encodes CDR1 SGHRS and CDR2 YFSETQ. The CDR3 contains 14 residues. The junction had 4 bases not matched to a gene; V was cut back by 3 bases and J by 4 bases. The chain's CDR3 is CASSYGTSVYEQYF. DNA for the CDR3: TGCGCCAGCAGCTACGGGACTAGCGTATACGAGCAGTACTTC.

The rearrangement links TRBV28 to TRBJ1-2; 10 nucleotides align to TRBD1. V was clipped by 7 bases and J by 4 bases; unmatched bases: 6. Germline assignment: CDR1 MDHEN and CDR2 SYDVKM. This CDR3 contains 14 residues. This CDR3 is CASTRTGGVYGYTF. Here the CDR3 DNA reads TGTGCCAGCACTCGGACAGGGGGAGTCTATGGCTACACCTTC.

This clone turned up a few times. This rearrangement joins TRBV19 to TRBJ2-2; 9 bases agree with TRBD1. V was clipped by 2 bases and J by 4 bases; unmatched bases: 5. Germline CDR1 and CDR2: LNHDA and SQIVND (reference sequence). The CDR3 sequence is 16 residues long. The CDR3 loop reads CASSITGQGLTGELFF. DNA for the CDR3: TGTGCCAGTAGTATAACGGGACAGGGTCTCACCGGGGAGCTGTTTTTT.

The chain links TRBV18 to TRBJ2-2; D may be TRBD1 (5 bases). The CDR3 length is 17 residues. The V gene lost 1 base and the J gene lost 3 bases, with 15 bases spanning the gap. Germline V gene lookup returns CDR1 KGHSH and CDR2 LQKENI. CDR3 protein: CASSPLQGSADTGELFF. The CDR3 DNA is TGTGCCAGCTCACCACTGCAGGGTTCCGCCGACACCGGGGAGCTGTTTTTT.

Only one count was recorded for this clone. This chain joins TRBV30 and TRBJ2-2, with D perhaps TRBD2 (7 bases). V lost 6 bases, J lost 7 bases, and 12 bases lay in between. The CDR3 consists of 12 residues. CDR1 GTSNPN and CDR2 SVGIG come from the germline V gene (reference sequence). The CDR3 region is CACGGHGGELFF. CDR3 coding DNA: TGTGCCTGCGGGGGGCATGGCGGGGAGCTGTTTTTT.

The chain employs TRBV18 and TRBJ2-2; 9 bases match TRBD1. Germline V CDR1 and CDR2: KGHSH, LQKENI. V was clipped by 5 bases and J by 1 base; unmatched bases: 2. The CDR3 runs to 15 residues. The CDR3 coding sequence is TGTGCCAGCTCAACGGACAGGGGGAACACCGGGGAGCTGTTTTTT. This sequence encodes CASSTDRGNTGELFF.

The genes are TRBV19 and TRBJ1-2; D not resolved. Trimming pared 5 bases from V and 6 bases from J, leaving 10 bases between. CDR1 is LNHDA, CDR2 SQIVND, per germline (reference sequence). CDR3 length equals 12 residues. Here the CDR3 reads CASSSRDHGYTF. The CDR3, as DNA: TGTGCCAGTAGTTCCCGGGATCATGGCTACACCTTC.

This rearrangement joins TRBV5-1 to TRBJ2-3; 10 nucleotides line up with TRBD2. Germline V gene lookup returns CDR1 SGHRS and CDR2 YFSETQ. The V and J ends lost 7 bases and 0 bases, in that order; junction bases with no gene match: 2. This CDR3 contains 14 residues. CDR3 nucleotide sequence: TGCGCCAGCCAGCGGGAGGGAAGCACAGATACGCAGTATTTT. This encodes CASQREGSTDTQYF. Full variable domain (remainder filled in from reference TRBV5-1 and TRBJ2-3): KAGVTQTPRYLIKTRGQQVTLSCSPISGHRSVSWYQQTPGQGLQFLFEYFSETQRNKGNFPGRFSGRQFSNSRSEMNVSTLELGDSALYLCASQREGSTDTQYFGPGTRLTVL.

CDR3 sequence (DNA): TGTGCCAGCAGCCCGGGAGGGCCTGGCACAGATACGCAGTATTTT. Amino acids: CASSPGGPGTDTQYF. The V gene is TRBV6-6, the J gene TRBJ2-3; 8 positions match TRBD2. Trimming took 6 bases from V and 1 from J; bases not matched to a gene: 6. The CDR3 has 15 amino acids. The germline CDR1 and CDR2 sequences are MNHNY and SVGAGI (reference sequence).

This sequence joins TRBV21-1 and TRBJ1-3; the DNA was not used to check the table's D call, TRBD1. TRBV21-1 is a pseudogene. The CDR3 covers 18 residues. The CDR3 spells CASNLIKPGHFSGNTIYF. DNA for the CDR3: TGTGCCAGCAACCTTATAAAACCGGGACACTTCTCTGGAAACACCATATATTTT.

J is TRBJ2-4 and V is TRBV28; D may be TRBD2 (5 bases). V was shortened by 1 base and J by 1 base, with 11 bases between the two germline ends. Germline loops: CDR1 MDHEN, CDR2 SYDVKM. This CDR3 has 16 amino acids. DNA of the CDR3: TGTGCCAGCAGTTTATTCGTATCGGGGGCCAAAAACATTCAGTACTTC. Amino acids: CASSLFVSGAKNIQYF.